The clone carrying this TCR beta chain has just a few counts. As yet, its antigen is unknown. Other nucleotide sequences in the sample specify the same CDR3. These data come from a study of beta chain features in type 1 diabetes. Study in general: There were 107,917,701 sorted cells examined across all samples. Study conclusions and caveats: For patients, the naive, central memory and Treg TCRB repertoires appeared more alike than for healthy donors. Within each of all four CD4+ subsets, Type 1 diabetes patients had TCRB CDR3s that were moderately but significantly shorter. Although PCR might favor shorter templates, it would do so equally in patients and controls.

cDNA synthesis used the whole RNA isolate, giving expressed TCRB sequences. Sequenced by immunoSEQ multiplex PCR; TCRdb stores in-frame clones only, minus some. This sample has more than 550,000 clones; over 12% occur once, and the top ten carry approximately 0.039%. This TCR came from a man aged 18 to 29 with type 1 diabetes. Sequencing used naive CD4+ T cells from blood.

CDR3 DNA: TGCGCCAGCAGCTTGGATAGGGACAATGAGCAGTTCTTC. Translating it yields CASSLDRDNEQFF. The V and J genes are TRBV5-1 and TRBJ2-1; no firm D call. From germline, CDR1 is SGHRS and CDR2 YFSETQ. Trimming removed 0 bases from V and 5 bases from J, with 6 bases in between. The CDR3 is 13 residues long. Using reference TRBV5-1 and TRBJ2-1 for the parts outside the CDR3, the full variable domain is KAGVTQTPRYLIKTRGQQVTLSCSPISGHRSVSWYQQTPGQGLQFLFEYFSETQRNKGNFPGRFSGRQFSNSRSEMNVSTLELGDSALYLCASSLDRDNEQFFGPGTRLTVL.